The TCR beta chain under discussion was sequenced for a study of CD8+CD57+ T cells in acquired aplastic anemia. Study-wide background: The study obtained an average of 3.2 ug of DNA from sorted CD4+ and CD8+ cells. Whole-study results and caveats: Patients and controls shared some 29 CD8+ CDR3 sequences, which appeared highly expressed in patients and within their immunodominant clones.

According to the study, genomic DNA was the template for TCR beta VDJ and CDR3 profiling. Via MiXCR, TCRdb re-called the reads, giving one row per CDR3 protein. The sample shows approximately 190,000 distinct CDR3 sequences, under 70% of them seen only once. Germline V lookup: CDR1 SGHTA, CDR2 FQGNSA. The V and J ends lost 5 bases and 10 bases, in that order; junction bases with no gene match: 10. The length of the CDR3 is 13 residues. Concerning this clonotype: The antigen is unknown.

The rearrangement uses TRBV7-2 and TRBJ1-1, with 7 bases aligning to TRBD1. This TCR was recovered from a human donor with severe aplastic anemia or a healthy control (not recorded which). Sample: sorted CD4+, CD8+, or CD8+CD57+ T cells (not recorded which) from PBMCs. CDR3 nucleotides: TGTGCCAGCAGCCCTAACAGGGGATTGTCAGCTTTCTTT. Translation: CASSPNRGLSAFF.